One sample yielded the 11 T cell receptor beta chains listed below, sequenced in a study of blood T cell repertoires in COVID-19. This table comes from immunoSEQ multiplex PCR, and its TCRdb copy is limited to in-frame clones, with some not included. Counted here are over 100,000 clones, roughly 80% occurring once; the ten biggest clones make up around 4%. The material sequenced was peripheral blood. These receptors came from a human donor in a cohort sampled during active or convalescent COVID-19.

The rearrangement links TRBV28 to TRBJ2-7; D may be TRBD2 (5 bases). Germline CDR1 and CDR2: MDHEN and SYDVKM. Trimming left V 2 bases short and J 2 bases short, with 7 bases between. The CDR3 is 13 residues long. The CDR3 here is CASSLPGTYEQYF. In DNA form, the CDR3 reads TGTGCCAGCAGTTTACCGGGGACCTACGAGCAGTACTTC.

Points on this clone: This sample includes further DNA sequences coding for the same CDR3. The chain couples TRBV18 to TRBJ2-7; 9 nucleotides agree with TRBD2. The germline gives CDR1 KGHSH, CDR2 LQKENI. This CDR3 has 15 amino acids. V lost 5 bases and J lost 6; bases outside the gene matches: 11. The CDR3 sequence: CASSSYGGGGSEQYF. The DNA for the CDR3 is TGTGCCAGCTCAAGCTACGGCGGGGGGGGGAGCGAGCAGTACTTC.

V is TRBV5-1 and J is TRBJ2-7, with D tentatively TRBD1 (5 bases). The CDR3 totals 14 residues. The V gene lost 7 bases and the J gene lost 2 bases, with 16 bases spanning the gap. Germline V gene lookup returns CDR1 SGHRS and CDR2 YFSETQ. The CDR3 region has the DNA TGCGCCAGCCGAAATCTCCTGGGGCCCTACGAGCAGTACTTC. Its translation is CASRNLLGPYEQYF.

In DNA form, the CDR3 reads TGTGCCAGCAGCCCCGCGGTAACGGGTCTAAATGAGCAGTTCTTC. Its protein product is CASSPAVTGLNEQFF. The chain carries TRBV7-2 and TRBJ2-1; D unclear. CDR3 size: 15 residues. Germline V lookup: CDR1 SGHTA, CDR2 FQGNSA. The V and J ends lost 5 bases and 7 bases respectively, with 18 bases between them.

CDR3 residues: CAISGTSGSVDEQFF. The CDR3 bases are TGTGCCATCAGTGGGACTAGCGGGAGTGTCGATGAGCAGTTCTTC. V and J are TRBV10-3 and TRBJ2-1; TRBD2 matches 13 bases. Per the germline V gene, CDR1 is ENHRY and CDR2 is SYGVKD. The CDR3 consists of 15 residues. V shed 4 bases, J shed 8 bases, and the junction held 5 bases outside the gene matches.

J is TRBJ2-7 and V is TRBV5-1; D possibly corresponds to TRBD2 (6 bases). V was shortened by 4 bases and J by 7 bases, with 18 bases between the two germline ends. Per germline, CDR1 SGHRS and CDR2 YFSETQ. This CDR3 contains 14 residues. The CDR3 is CASSLTPGGGEQYF. CDR3 bases: TGCGCCAGCAGCCTCACGCCCGGGGGAGGAGAGCAGTACTTC. The whole variable domain, filled in from reference TRBV5-1 and TRBJ2-7, reads KAGVTQTPRYLIKTRGQQVTLSCSPISGHRSVSWYQQTPGQGLQFLFEYFSETQRNKGNFPGRFSGRQFSNSRSEMNVSTLELGDSALYLCASSLTPGGGEQYFGPGTRLTVT.

CDR3 sequence reads: CASSPTGNYGYTF. The DNA of the CDR3 is TGTGCCAGCAGCCCGACAGGGAACTATGGCTACACCTTC. The chain is built from TRBV7-3 and TRBJ1-2, with 7 bases lining up with TRBD1. In germline, CDR1 is SGHTA, CDR2 FQGTGA. Trimming removed 5 bases from V and 2 bases from J; junction bases left unmatched: 2. This CDR3 is 13 amino acids long.

This clone has just a few counts. The chain links TRBV4-3 to TRBJ2-1, with 8 bases lining up with TRBD1. V trimming: 2 bases; J trimming: 5 bases; junction bases outside the gene matches: 2. The germline CDR1 and CDR2 sequences are LGHNA and YSLEER. The CDR3 runs 14 residues. Here the CDR3 reads CASSQLTGDNEQFF. CDR3 nucleotide sequence: TGCGCCAGCAGCCAACTGACAGGGGACAATGAGCAGTTCTTC.

In nucleotides, the CDR3 is TGTGCCAGTAGTATAGTGGGGACAGTCGCAACTAATGAAAAACTGTTTTTT. Its translation: CASSIVGTVATNEKLFF. The rearrangement uses TRBV19 and TRBJ1-4; 7 bases map to TRBD1. Germline CDR1 is LNHDA and CDR2 is SQIVND (reference sequence). CDR3 length equals 17 residues. V lost 1 base to trimming and J lost 0 bases; unmatched junction nucleotides: 5.

The chain has TRBV7-2 and TRBJ2-5, with D possibly TRBD1 on 7 matching bases. Germline V gives CDR1 SGHTA, CDR2 FQGNSA. CDR3 length: 17 residues. V shed 5 bases and J shed 2 bases, with 21 bases lying between them. This CDR3 is CASSPPGGWTDQETQYF. The CDR3 DNA sequence: TGTGCCAGCAGCCCCCCAGGGGGGTGGACAGATCAAGAGACCCAGTACTTC.

This chain connects TRBV6-5 to TRBJ2-2; D may be TRBD2 (6 bases). The germline V gene has CDR1 MNHEY and CDR2 SVGAGI. The CDR3 length is 16 residues. Trimming removed 4 bases at V and 1 base at J, with 13 bases between. Here the CDR3 DNA reads TGTGCCAGCAGTTTCACGGGAGTATGGAACACCGGGGAGCTGTTTTTT. This translates into CASSFTGVWNTGELFF.